Included here is one T cell receptor beta chain sequence, with context. Its antigen is currently unknown. Here immunoSEQ multiplex PCR was the method, and the copy in TCRdb shows in-frame clones only, minus some. The sample consists of fewer than 130,000 clones, 80% to 95% of them appearing once. Germline V gene lookup returns CDR1 SGDLS and CDR2 YYNGEE. The CDR3 covers 13 residues. Trimming shortened V by 1 base and J by 1 base, and 6 bases separated the two germline ends. These data are taken from a study of siplizumab effects on memory and regulatory T cells. Study results and limitations: Siplizumab significantly decreased alloreactive sequences from unstimulated CD4+ memory cells. Contribution to the alloresponse seemed major for naive T cells, which also seemed more diverse than memory cells. The study found that mappable alloreactive CD4+ clones averaged 68.8% Treg-derived with siplizumab and roughly 30% in controls. Unstimulated subsets were the mapping target of only a minor fraction of alloreactive clones.

The sequence was obtained from a human donor in good health. V is TRBV9 and J is TRBJ2-7; D is unclear. Sequencing used CD4+ T cells sorted from blood. CDR3 residues: CASSVTDSYEQYF. The DNA of the CDR3 is TGTGCCAGCAGCGTAACGGATTCCTACGAGCAGTACTTC.